This TCR beta chain was sequenced for a study of CD8 T cells in Susac syndrome. RNA amounts of roughly 0.5 to 1 ug underwent reverse transcription with random hexamers. One entry per CDR3 protein, called by TCRdb with MiXCR from the immunoSEQ multiplex PCR reads. The profile shows some 180,000 distinct CDR3 sequences, about 94% of them singletons. V lost 5 bases to trimming and J lost 5 bases, with 18 bases between them. The germline V gene has CDR1 SGHTA and CDR2 FQGTGA. The CDR3 totals 15 residues. The receptor's source is a human donor in good health. The sequenced sample was CD4+ T cells from PBMCs. The rearrangement joins TRBV7-3 to TRBJ2-5, with D tentatively TRBD1 or TRBD2 (6 bases each). Written as DNA, the CDR3 is TGTGCCAGCAGCCCCTATCCGGGGGCCAGGGAGACCCAGTACTTC. It codes for CASSPYPGARETQYF.